This TCR beta chain was recovered during a study of Graves' ophthalmopathy and Graves' hyperthyroidism (dated by TCRdb to between 2017 and 2018). About the full investigation: Peripheral blood was collected at initial diagnosis, before any treatment. In total, some 130 blood samples were TCR-sequenced: approximately 42 ophthalmopathy, around 75 hyperthyroidism and approximately 17 hyperthyroidism-to-ophthalmopathy patients. Once sampling was done, hyperthyroidism patients were given methimazole at a starting dose of 30 mg daily, while ophthalmopathy patients were given high-dose intravenous methylprednisolone. TCR beta repertoire signatures were used to distinguish Graves' ophthalmopathy from Graves' hyperthyroidism and to predict progression to ophthalmopathy. To explore V-J signatures that distinguish ophthalmopathy from hyperthyroidism, a discovery set of 95 to 100 patients was enrolled, made up of some 41 with ophthalmopathy and roughly 57 with stable hyperthyroidism. In roughly 6 hyperthyroidism patients, T-cell repertoires of thyroid tissue and blood were compared. The independent validation cohort included some 19 hyperthyroidism patients plus 17 patients who later progressed from hyperthyroidism to ophthalmopathy. The 100 or so discovery patients were randomly split 7:3 into training and test sets.

The full study reports these points: In validation, the model predicted ophthalmopathy progression with about 71% sensitivity and 72.22% specificity; some 13 predicted patients were CT-confirmed with GO in a median of approximately 6.5 months. In cross-validation, the 13-signature model distinguished ophthalmopathy from stable hyperthyroidism with 87.88% sensitivity and around 81% specificity, while in the test set the corresponding values were roughly 80% and 75%. Among expanded thyroid clonotypes with frequency above 0.001, most also showed up in blood, which suggests that blood repertoires may reflect the thyroid immune response. Sample size was not statistically predetermined, and group allocation was not concealed from the investigators.

TCR beta CDR3 regions were amplified from RNA transcripts for repertoire sequencing. A first-round RT-PCR used HTBI primers with the Qiagen OneStep RT-PCR kit, followed by a second-round multiplex PCR, size selection and purification. Sequencing of the libraries was carried out on an Illumina HiSeq2000 in paired-end mode with 100 bp reads. Per the source publication's procedure: SOAPnuke was used for read processing, and reads with adapters, uncalled bases, a mean Phred below 15, or no exact constant-primer or identifier match were discarded. COPE v1.2.5 was used to merge the high-quality paired reads. Clonotypes were defined as unique nucleotide sequences and were aligned to IMGT TRB V, D and J references using MiTCR v1.1. The analysis was limited to V-J combinations with a frequency above 0.0001, which together covered 99.2% of the repertoires. A TCR clonal expansion and chaos score per V-J combination was defined as the ratio of F50 clonal expansion to chaos observed in the TCRdist matrix. Welch's t-statistics and random forest were used to reduce features to 10 to 15 V-J combinations, which were fed into a naive Bayes classifier. The Morisita-Horn index was used to measure how similar the thyroid and blood repertoires were. TCRdb passed the public sequencing reads through fastp at Q25 and MiXCR, retaining productive beta sequences. For every CDR3 protein sequence, its rows merge into one entry that carries the most common genes and DNA. Clone size and V and J calls follow TCRdb, not the original study. The sample has just over 400,000 distinct CDR3 sequences on record, under 25% of them singletons. More than 2.5% of the sample goes to the ten largest clones.

Hyperthyroidism was defined as stable when no progression to ophthalmopathy occurred within 18 months of follow-up. Hyperthyroidism patients were newly diagnosed, with disease duration under 2 months, and aged 18 to 65 years. Patients were excluded if they had other autoimmune diseases, uncontrolled infections, pregnancy or lactation. Diagnosis was based on clinical symptoms, serum thyroxine, TRAb, thyroid ultrasound and orbital computed tomography. Ficoll-Paque density gradient centrifugation was used to isolate PBMCs from approximately 10 ml of fresh peripheral blood. Trizol reagent was used to extract the total RNA, and its quality was then checked on an Agilent 2100 Bioanalyzer. Many counts were recorded for this clonotype. Its recognized antigen is unknown. Qualities for individual bases were not recorded, and no much larger clone is one base off. The cysteine opens and the phenylalanine closes a CDR3 of 18 amino acids. Only the CDR3 DNA stays, 54 bases, in frame from base 1. The germline V gene gives CDR1 as KGHSH and CDR2 as LQKENI. Deletion took 5 bases off V and 5 bases off J, with a span of 28 bases between the germline ends.

The sequenced material came from peripheral blood. The chain employs TRBV18 and TRBJ2-7; TRBD1 is possibly the D segment (5 matching bases). The source of this sequence is a woman aged 18-30 years with stable Graves' hyperthyroidism. Donor details come from another sample of the same person, matched by shared clones. CDR3 sequence: CASSKGVGRAIRTDEQYF. The DNA reads TGTGCCAGCTCAAAAGGGGTCGGGCGAGCAATCCGGACGGACGAGCAGTACTTC. With all but the CDR3 taken from the reference TRBV18 and TRBJ2-7 genes, the full variable domain is: NAGVMQNPRHLVRRRGQEARLRCSPMKGHSHVYWYRQLPEEGLKFMVYLQKENIIDESGMPKERFSAEFPKEGPSILRIQQVVRGDSAAYFCASSKGVGRAIRTDEQYFGPGTRLTVT.